This T cell receptor beta chain originates from a study of T-cell memory formation after mild COVID-19. V lost 6 bases to trimming and J lost 4 bases; unmatched junction nucleotides: 10. The CDR3 covers 16 residues. This clonotype has ten or more counts. Its antigen is as yet unknown. TCR alpha and TCR beta cDNA libraries with sample barcodes and UMIs came from 5'RACE using constant-segment primers. TCRdb used MiXCR to reprocess the 5' RACE reads, holding one entry per CDR3 protein. The sample lists 250,000 to 400,000 distinct CDR3 sequences, approximately 15% occurring once. Study-wide results and limits: Clones shrinking between day 15 and 85 showed a balanced CD4/CD8 split, and those that grew later tilted toward CD4+. Largely, contracting CD4+ clones fell within CM and EM, and contracting CD8+ clones within EMRA.

The sequence derives from a man between 18 and 35 years old who had mild COVID-19 (a few samples of this study predate the infection). Cell type and time point are not known. The V and J genes are TRBV12-3 or TRBV12-4 and TRBJ2-1; 9 bases map to TRBD2. The sequencing sample was made of PBMCs or a T cell subset sorted from them (not recorded which). CDR3 sequence (DNA): TGTGCCAGCAGACAGTCCAGCGGGGGGCCTTACAATGAGCAGTTCTTC. This gives the protein CASRQSSGGPYNEQFF.